This entry lists 31 T cell receptor beta chains sequenced from one sample in a study of neurological immune-mediated disorders. TCRdb used MiXCR to reprocess the 5' RACE reads, holding one entry per CDR3 protein. The repertoire includes around 15,000 distinct CDR3 sequences, about 20% of them detected once, and more than 20% sits in the top ten. The specimen sequenced was PBMCs. These receptors all come from a man aged 50 to 60 in good health.

This clonotype is deemed medium-sized (0.01 to 0.1%). The rearrangement links TRBV5-1 to TRBJ2-5; D is unresolved. V lost 4 bases to trimming and J lost 0 bases, with 7 bases between them. Germline CDR1 and CDR2: SGHRS and YFSETQ. There are 13 residues in the CDR3. The CDR3 region has the DNA TGCGCCAGCAGCCCGCTAAACCAAGAGACCCAGTACTTC. As protein: CASSPLNQETQYF. Using reference TRBV5-1 and TRBJ2-5 for the parts outside the CDR3, the full variable domain is KAGVTQTPRYLIKTRGQQVTLSCSPISGHRSVSWYQQTPGQGLQFLFEYFSETQRNKGNFPGRFSGRQFSNSRSEMNVSTLELGDSALYLCASSPLNQETQYFGPGTRLLVL.

This clonotype was picked up many times. The rearrangement joins TRBV20-1 to TRBJ2-7, with 9 bases lining up with TRBD2. Germline V gives CDR1 DFQATT, CDR2 SNEGSKA (reference sequence). V shed 1 base, J shed 4 bases, and the junction held 5 bases outside the gene matches. The CDR3 is made up of 14 amino acids. CDR3 loop: CSARAERGAYEQYF. For the CDR3, the DNA is TGCAGTGCTAGAGCTGAGCGGGGGGCGTACGAGCAGTACTTC.

The chain uses TRBV5-1 and TRBJ2-7; 12 positions match TRBD2. CDR1 is SGHRS, CDR2 YFSETQ, per germline. The CDR3 has 15 amino acids. V lost 4 bases, J lost 5 bases, and 7 bases stayed unmatched. CDR3 loop: CASSGSPSGRDEQYF. In DNA, the CDR3 is TGCGCCAGCAGCGGGTCCCCTAGCGGGAGGGACGAGCAGTACTTC. The entire variable domain, with the rest obtained from reference TRBV5-1 and TRBJ2-7, is as follows: KAGVTQTPRYLIKTRGQQVTLSCSPISGHRSVSWYQQTPGQGLQFLFEYFSETQRNKGNFPGRFSGRQFSNSRSEMNVSTLELGDSALYLCASSGSPSGRDEQYFGPGTRLTVT.

This clonotype has at least ten counts. The chain employs TRBV7-2 and TRBJ2-5; 7 bases fit TRBD1. The trim removed 6 bases at V and 5 bases at J, leaving 6 bases unmatched. This CDR3 has 13 amino acids. The germline V gene has CDR1 SGHTA and CDR2 FQGNSA. CDR3 nucleotide sequence: TGTGCCAGCAGACTAACAGGGGCCGAGACCCAGTACTTC. Amino acid sequence: CASRLTGAETQYF.

This clonotype was detected many times. CDR3 sequence reads: CASSQDGQEDQPQHF. The CDR3 DNA follows: TGTGCCAGCAGCCAAGATGGGCAGGAAGATCAGCCCCAGCATTTT. The chain employs TRBV4-2 and TRBJ1-5; D is ambiguous. V shed 0 bases and J shed 5 bases, with 11 bases lying between them. Per the germline V gene, CDR1 is LGHNA and CDR2 is YNFKEQ. This CDR3 region has 15 residues.

This clonotype was seen repeatedly, ten times or more. V gene TRBV12-3 or TRBV12-4 combines with J gene TRBJ1-1; the D gene is possibly TRBD1 (5 bases). This CDR3 is 15 amino acids long. Trimming stripped 6 bases from V and 1 base from J, with 15 bases between. CDR3 nucleotide sequence: TGTGCCAGCAGGTATTCGGACAACCCGAACACTGAAGCTTTCTTT. The encoded protein is CASRYSDNPNTEAFF.

The chain links TRBV12-3 or TRBV12-4 to TRBJ2-6; 7 bases fit TRBD1. V shed 7 bases and J 2 bases; nucleotides not matched to a gene: 8. The CDR3 has 16 residues. The DNA of the CDR3 is TGTGCCAGCATCCCGACAGGGATGGCTGGGGCCAACGTCCTGACTTTC. Its protein is CASIPTGMAGANVLTF.

This clonotype was seen repeatedly, ten times or more. The chain links TRBV28 to TRBJ2-2; the D is unclear. The length of the CDR3 is 14 residues. The germline CDR1 and CDR2 sequences are MDHEN and SYDVKM. V lost 0 bases to trimming and J lost 3 bases, with 5 bases between them. The CDR3 region is CASSLWLDTGELFF. The DNA of the CDR3 is TGTGCCAGCAGTTTATGGCTGGACACCGGGGAGCTGTTTTTT. Full variable domain (outside the CDR3, taken from reference TRBV28 and TRBJ2-2): DVKVTQSSRYLVKRTGEKVFLECVQDMDHENMFWYRQDPGLGLRLIYFSYDVKMKEKGDIPEGYSVSREKKERFSLILESASTNQTSMYLCASSLWLDTGELFFGEGSRLTVL.

In this sample, this clonotype turned up many times. V usage is TRBV20-1 and J usage is TRBJ2-7; 13 positions agree with TRBD2. Germline V gene sequence: CDR1 DFQATT, CDR2 SNEGSKA (reference sequence). The CDR3 has 14 residues. V shed 5 bases and J 7 bases; nucleotides not matched to a gene: 8. The CDR3 is CSARRTSGRREQYF. The CDR3 nucleotides read TGCAGTGCTCGTAGGACTAGCGGGAGAAGGGAGCAGTACTTC.

The chain links TRBV24-1 to TRBJ2-7; D perhaps matches TRBD1 (9 bases). This CDR3 is 13 amino acids long. V was clipped by 12 bases and J by 6 bases, with 20 bases between them. CDR1 is KGHDR and CDR2 is SFDVKD in the germline V gene. The CDR3 spells CADGRDRVIEQYF. The CDR3 nucleotides are TGTGCCGACGGGAGGGACAGGGTAATCGAGCAGTACTTC.

The chain employs TRBV6-2 or TRBV6-3 and TRBJ2-6; no definite D call. Trimming pared 6 bases from V and 0 bases from J, leaving 6 bases between. The CDR3 sequence is 14 residues long. Per the germline V gene, CDR1 is MNHEY and CDR2 is SVGEGT. CDR3 residues: CASRGVSGANVLTF. The DNA of the CDR3 is TGTGCCAGCAGGGGTGTCTCTGGGGCCAACGTCCTGACTTTC.

At least ten counts were recorded for this clonotype. The genes are TRBV20-1 and TRBJ2-4; a possible D gene is TRBD2 (6 bases). V lost 4 bases and J 8 bases, leaving 21 bases between the germline ends. Germline-derived CDR1 and CDR2 are DFQATT and SNEGSKA (reference sequence). The CDR3 length is 15 residues. CDR3 coding DNA: TGCAGTGCTAAAGGGGACGGGAGCAAACGGCACATTCAGTACTTC. Protein sequence: CSAKGDGSKRHIQYF.

This clonotype appeared many times. V is TRBV20-1 and J is TRBJ2-7, with TRBD1 matching over 7 bases. The V gene end was trimmed by 5 bases and the J gene end by 2 bases; junction bases not matched to a gene: 9. The CDR3 runs 14 residues. CDR1 is DFQATT and CDR2 is SNEGSKA in the germline V gene (reference sequence). The CDR3 coding sequence is TGCAGTGCTTCCGTGACAGGGACCACCTACGAGCAGTACTTC. Amino acid sequence: CSASVTGTTYEQYF.

This clonotype came up many times. The J gene is TRBJ2-1, the V gene TRBV5-1, with TRBD2 identical over 9 bases. V lost 0 bases, J lost 4 bases, and 2 bases stayed unmatched. Germline assignment: CDR1 SGHRS and CDR2 YFSETQ. The CDR3 has 15 amino acids. The CDR3 reads CASSLGLADYNEQFF. CDR3 bases: TGCGCCAGCAGCTTGGGACTAGCGGATTACAATGAGCAGTTCTTC.

This clonotype is judged medium-sized. This chain connects TRBV4-1 to TRBJ1-1, with 8 bases identical to TRBD1. This CDR3 spans 15 amino acids. V was clipped by 0 bases and J by 6 bases; unmatched bases: 6. Germline CDR1 reads MGHRA; CDR2 reads YSYEKL. This chain's CDR3 is CASSQDSGTGAEAFF. The CDR3 DNA sequence: TGCGCCAGCAGCCAAGATAGTGGGACAGGCGCTGAAGCTTTCTTT.

This clonotype is categorized as medium-sized (0.01 to 0.1%). The V call is TRBV7-2, the J call TRBJ2-3; possibly TRBD2 for D (5 bases). The CDR3 totals 14 residues. CDR1 and CDR2 (germline): SGHTA, FQGNSA. Trimming shortened V by 4 bases and J by 0 bases, and 8 bases separated the two germline ends. Here the CDR3 DNA reads TGTGCCAGCAGCTCGAGGACTAGCACAGATACGCAGTATTTT. This encodes CASSSRTSTDTQYF.

In this sample, this clonotype is medium-sized. This rearrangement joins TRBV7-9 to TRBJ1-1; 7 bases are a match to TRBD1. The trim removed 10 bases at V and 0 bases at J, leaving 11 bases unmatched. The CDR3 spans 15 residues. Germline CDR1 reads SEHNR; CDR2 reads FQNEAQ (reference sequence). CDR3 amino acids: CAIGGEITVNTEAFF. DNA of the CDR3: TGTGCCATAGGGGGCGAAATTACCGTGAACACTGAAGCTTTCTTT.

This clonotype was recorded at least ten times. The gene calls are TRBV12-5 and TRBJ1-1; unclear D gene. The CDR3 sequence is 11 residues long. Trimming left V 4 bases short and J 5 bases short, with 5 bases between. CDR1 is LGHNT and CDR2 is FRNRAP in the germline V gene. The CDR3 loop is CASGSRTEAFF. CDR3 sequence (DNA): TGTGCTAGTGGTTCCAGGACTGAAGCTTTCTTT. Variable domain in full (rest from reference TRBV12-5 and TRBJ1-1): DARVTQTPRHKVTEMGQEVTMRCQPILGHNTVFWYRQTMMQGLELLAYFRNRAPLDDSGMPKDRFSAEMPDATLATLKIQPSEPRDSAVYFCASGSRTEAFFGQGTRLTVV.

This clonotype is medium-sized by share. The chain carries TRBV25-1 and TRBJ2-1; D gene unclear. The V end was cut by 4 bases, the J end by 13 bases, with 11 bases between. Per germline, CDR1 MGHDK and CDR2 SYGVNS. This CDR3 comprises 11 residues. In DNA form, the CDR3 reads TGTGCCAGCAGTGCCCTTTCCGACCAGTTCTTC. It encodes CASSALSDQFF.

The sample holds many counts of this clonotype. V usage is TRBV7-2 and J usage is TRBJ2-3; 10 bases agree with TRBD2. V gave up 2 bases and J gave up 2 bases; unmatched junction bases: 19. CDR1 and CDR2 from the germline V gene are SGHTA and FQGNSA. CDR3 length: 21 residues. CDR3 in DNA: TGTGCCAGCAGCTTACAATCCCGTCCCAGCGGGAGGGCCCCAGACACAGATACGCAGTATTTT. Its protein is CASSLQSRPSGRAPDTDTQYF.

A remark on this clonotype: One end of the junction is discordant with germline, which a read error may explain. The V and J genes are TRBV7-2 and TRBJ2-5, with 7 bases fitting TRBD2. The CDR3 sequence is 14 residues long. Germline V gene sequence: CDR1 SGHTA, CDR2 FQGNSA. The CDR3 loop reads CANSPTSLQETQYF. The CDR3 region has the DNA TGTGCCAACAGCCCGACTAGCCTCCAAGAGACCCAGTACTTC.

V and J are TRBV5-1 and TRBJ2-1; 7 nucleotides match TRBD2. Germline V gene lookup returns CDR1 SGHRS and CDR2 YFSETQ. The CDR3 has 15 amino acids. Germline trimming cut 3 bases from V and 3 bases from J; bases unmatched to any gene: 6. CDR3 residues: CASSSSSGYYNEQFF. DNA of the CDR3: TGCGCCAGCAGCTCCTCTAGCGGATACTACAATGAGCAGTTCTTC.

The chain carries TRBV20-1 and TRBJ2-7; D is undetermined. V lost 1 base to trimming and J lost 2 bases, with 12 bases between them. The CDR3 runs to 14 residues. Germline-derived CDR1 and CDR2 are DFQATT and SNEGSKA (reference sequence). This CDR3 reads CSARVLGSPYEQYF. CDR3 DNA sequence: TGCAGTGCTAGAGTTTTGGGCTCCCCCTACGAGCAGTACTTC.

The gene calls are TRBV5-1 and TRBJ2-5; tentatively, D is TRBD1 (6 bases). The V and J ends lost 7 bases and 0 bases respectively, with 7 bases between them. This CDR3 comprises 12 residues. The germline V gene encodes CDR1 SGHRS and CDR2 YFSETQ. The CDR3 DNA sequence: TGCGCCAGCGGACAGCACCAAGAGACCCAGTACTTC. Translating it yields CASGQHQETQYF. Combining the CDR3 with reference TRBV5-1 and TRBJ2-5 gives the whole variable domain KAGVTQTPRYLIKTRGQQVTLSCSPISGHRSVSWYQQTPGQGLQFLFEYFSETQRNKGNFPGRFSGRQFSNSRSEMNVSTLELGDSALYLCASGQHQETQYFGPGTRLLVL.

The rearrangement uses TRBV6-4 and TRBJ1-1, with a tentative D call TRBD1 (5 bases). The CDR3 covers 13 residues. Germline-derived CDR1 and CDR2 are MRHNA and SNTAGT. V lost 5 bases and J lost 1, with 8 bases in between. The CDR3 loop is CASSQQENTEAFF. The CDR3 region has the DNA TGTGCCAGCAGTCAACAGGAGAACACTGAAGCTTTCTTT.

By share, this clonotype counts as medium-sized. The chain joins TRBV20-1 to TRBJ2-3; 8 bases agree with TRBD1. Germline CDR1 reads DFQATT; CDR2 reads SNEGSKA (reference sequence). Trimming removed 3 bases from V and 4 bases from J; junction bases left unmatched: 9. There are 15 residues in the CDR3. CDR3 region: CSASGAGQGPDTQYF. CDR3 nucleotide sequence: TGCAGTGCTAGCGGGGCCGGACAGGGTCCAGATACGCAGTATTTT.

This clonotype has at least ten counts. This chain joins TRBV5-1 and TRBJ2-7, with a possible D match to TRBD2 (6 bases). CDR3 size: 14 residues. Germline V lookup: CDR1 SGHRS, CDR2 YFSETQ. V lost 0 bases and J 3 bases, leaving 10 bases between the germline ends. CDR3 DNA: TGCGCCAGCAGCTTGGGAGCGGGCAGCTACGAGCAGTACTTC. Amino acid sequence: CASSLGAGSYEQYF. The whole variable domain, filled in from reference TRBV5-1 and TRBJ2-7, reads KAGVTQTPRYLIKTRGQQVTLSCSPISGHRSVSWYQQTPGQGLQFLFEYFSETQRNKGNFPGRFSGRQFSNSRSEMNVSTLELGDSALYLCASSLGAGSYEQYFGPGTRLTVT.

By sample fraction, this clonotype is medium-sized (0.01 to 0.1%). V gene TRBV4-2 combines with J gene TRBJ2-7, with D possibly TRBD1 on 6 matching bases. This CDR3 region has 14 residues. V was cut by 4 bases and J by 3 bases, with 13 bases left in between. Germline CDR1 reads LGHNA; CDR2 reads YNFKEQ. CDR3 region: CASSPNGQNYEQYF. The CDR3 nucleotides are TGTGCCAGCAGCCCCAACGGACAGAACTACGAGCAGTACTTC.

The chain carries TRBV20-1 and TRBJ2-3; TRBD2 matches at 8 bases. The length of the CDR3 is 15 residues. Per germline, CDR1 DFQATT and CDR2 SNEGSKA (reference sequence). The junction had 5 bases not matched to a gene; V was cut back by 1 base and J by 2 bases. CDR3: CSARGTSGDTDTQYF. CDR3 nucleotides: TGCAGTGCTAGAGGAACTAGCGGCGACACAGATACGCAGTATTTT.

This clonotype was counted many times. The rearrangement joins TRBV6-2 or TRBV6-3 to TRBJ1-1; D call uncertain. This CDR3 has 11 residues. V was pared by 6 bases and J by 6 bases, with 8 bases between. In germline, CDR1 is MNHEY, CDR2 SVGEGT. This CDR3 reads CASSQIAEAFF. CDR3 coding DNA: TGTGCCAGCAGCCAGATAGCTGAAGCTTTCTTT.

By its share, this clonotype is medium-sized. The chain carries TRBV3-1 and TRBJ1-1; no definite D call. CDR1 and CDR2 (germline): LGHDT, YNNKEL (reference sequence). V shed 1 base and J shed 1 base, with 7 bases lying between them. This CDR3 has 14 residues. The CDR3 sequence is CASSQGWGNTEAFF. CDR3 bases: TGTGCCAGCAGCCAAGGTTGGGGGAACACTGAAGCTTTCTTT.